This T cell receptor beta chain was retrieved from a study of blood T cell repertoires in COVID-19. About the research overall: COVID-19 samples collected from the United States, Italy and Spain covered acute and convalescent phases. The cDNA or gDNA used as material had been derived from T cells, B-cell-depleted T cells, or PBMCs.

Enrolled during active infection, Seattle patients were then followed longitudinally. In the original workflow: The authors estimated nucleated cell counts from reference gene primer amplification. Assay used: immunoSEQ multiplex PCR; TCRdb lists only in-frame clones, some missing. The V and J calls and clone size are taken from that table; D and trimming were inferred from the DNA. The table includes about 58,000 clones, around 83% detected once. The specimen sequenced was peripheral blood. This receptor was taken from a man aged 50 to 60 with COVID-19, enrolled during active disease.

The CDR3 loop reads CASSYSGTGFSYGYTF. The CDR3 DNA reads TGTGCCAGCAGTTACTCGGGTACGGGGTTTAGCTATGGCTACACCTTC. This chain links TRBV6-5 with TRBJ1-2; D is unresolved. Germline V gives CDR1 MNHEY, CDR2 SVGAGI. Trimming took 0 bases from V and 4 from J, leaving 15 bases between them. The CDR3 length is 16 residues.